The 29 T cell receptor beta chains presented below share a single source sample, sequenced in a study of blood T cells in healthy people across ages. It was with a sample-barcoded 5' primer and a J-beta primer mix that a second PCR of roughly 7 to 12 cycles was run. One entry per CDR3 protein, called by TCRdb with MiXCR from the 5' RACE reads. Here the sample spans some 1.5 million distinct CDR3 sequences, over 25% being singletons. Specimen: blood. These TCRs come from a woman in her twenties or thirties in good health.

The rearrangement uses TRBV7-2 and TRBJ2-1; no clear D gene. The V and J ends lost 5 bases and 8 bases respectively, with 13 bases between them. CDR3 size: 13 residues. CDR1 SGHTA and CDR2 FQGNSA come from the germline V gene. The CDR3 protein is CASSPEVADEQFF. Here the CDR3 DNA reads TGTGCCAGCAGCCCCGAGGTGGCGGATGAGCAGTTCTTC. Using reference TRBV7-2 and TRBJ2-1 for the parts outside the CDR3, the full variable domain is GAGVSQSPSNKVTEKGKDVELRCDPISGHTALYWYRQSLGQGLEFLIYFQGNSAPDKSGLPSDRFSAERTGGSVSTLTIQRTQQEDSAVYLCASSPEVADEQFFGPGTRLTVL.

V usage is TRBV5-1 and J usage is TRBJ1-2; possibly TRBD1 for D (5 bases). V was shortened by 4 bases and J by 4 bases, with 17 bases between the two germline ends. The CDR3 totals 15 residues. The germline V gene encodes CDR1 SGHRS and CDR2 YFSETQ. The CDR3 region has the DNA TGCGCCAGCAGCCCTAAGGGCCGGGACGGCTATGGCTACACCTTC. Its translation is CASSPKGRDGYGYTF.

The chain employs TRBV29-1 and TRBJ2-3; D unresolved. Germline CDR1 is SQVTM and CDR2 is ANQGSEA. The CDR3 contains 13 residues. The V gene lost 0 bases and the J gene lost 6 bases, with 10 bases spanning the gap. The CDR3 DNA reads TGCAGCGTTGAAGACCCAGGATCTGATACGCAGTATTTT. Protein sequence: CSVEDPGSDTQYF.

This clonotype was detected ten times or more. This chain uses TRBV6-5 with TRBJ2-7; 11 bases agree with TRBD2. Germline V gene sequence: CDR1 MNHEY, CDR2 SVGAGI. V was pared by 4 bases and J by 3 bases, with 5 bases of the junction left unmatched. The CDR3 spans 15 residues. The DNA for the CDR3 is TGTGCCAGCAGTTCGACTAGCGGGATAATCTACGAGCAGTACTTC. Amino acids: CASSSTSGIIYEQYF.

The CDR3 bases are TGTGCCAGCAGCAAGTATGCTGGCGGGAGGGCGGCCTACAATGAGCAGTTCTTC. It translates to CASSKYAGGRAAYNEQFF. This chain joins TRBV3-1 and TRBJ2-1; the match to TRBD2 covers 9 bases. CDR1 LGHDT and CDR2 YNNKEL come from the germline V gene (reference sequence). The CDR3 extends over 18 amino acids. The V segment lost 5 bases and the J segment 2 bases; nucleotides outside the gene matches: 13.

This clonotype has just a few counts. This chain joins TRBV12-3 or TRBV12-4 and TRBJ1-2; no clear D. V dropped 7 bases and J dropped 8 bases, with 20 bases sitting between them. CDR3 length: 14 residues. In nucleotides, the CDR3 is TGTGCCAGCAAACGACCGGGAACCTATGTAGGCTACACCTTC. Protein: CASKRPGTYVGYTF.

This clonotype was counted a few times. The chain joins TRBV21-1 to TRBJ2-3. TRBV21-1 is a recognized pseudogene. CDR3 length equals 9 residues. CDR3: CAMADTQYF. DNA for the CDR3: TGTGCCATGGCGGATACGCAGTATTTT.

This clonotype was observed a handful of times. The CDR3 reads CASSHRTSGTYNEQFF. Here the CDR3 DNA reads TGTGCCAGCAGTCACCGCACTAGCGGGACCTACAATGAGCAGTTCTTC. The gene calls are TRBV6-6 and TRBJ2-1, with 10 bases lining up with TRBD2. Germline V gives CDR1 MNHNY, CDR2 SVGAGI (reference sequence). This CDR3 contains 16 residues. V shed 5 bases, J shed 2 bases, and the junction held 6 bases outside the gene matches.

This clonotype was seen only a few times. V is TRBV7-7 and J is TRBJ2-2, with unresolved D. Deletions cut 6 bases from V and 1 base from J, with 9 bases between. The CDR3 runs to 14 residues. In germline, CDR1 is SSHAT, CDR2 FNYEAQ (reference sequence). The CDR3 coding sequence is TGTGCCAGCAGTCGAGACCAGAACACCGGGGAGCTGTTTTTT. Its protein product is CASSRDQNTGELFF.

This clonotype occurred many times. This chain uses TRBV6-2 or TRBV6-3 with TRBJ2-1; 9 bases map to TRBD2. Germline-derived CDR1 and CDR2 are MNHEY and SVGEGT. This CDR3 contains 14 residues. Trimming took 9 bases from V and 7 from J; bases not matched to a gene: 10. CDR3 sequence: CASEAGGSGNEQFF. The CDR3 DNA follows: TGTGCCAGTGAAGCGGGAGGCTCGGGGAATGAGCAGTTCTTC.

This clonotype was recorded a few times. A much larger clone lies one base from this, so it may be a read error. The CDR3 protein is CAGDRGGNYGYTF. The CDR3 DNA is TGTGCCGGTGACCGGGGAGGGAACTATGGCTACACCTTC. This chain connects TRBV6-1 to TRBJ1-2; D is undetermined. Looked up from germline, CDR1 is MNHNS and CDR2 is SASEGT. The CDR3 has 13 residues. V was shortened by 11 bases and J by 2 bases, with 15 bases between the two germline ends.

J is TRBJ1-4 and V is TRBV9, with D possibly matching TRBD1 (6 bases). The germline CDR1 and CDR2 sequences are SGDLS and YYNGEE. The CDR3 loop spans 14 amino acids. Deletions cut 4 bases from V and 7 bases from J, with 14 bases between. CDR3 in amino acids: CASSRGGVGEKLFF. CDR3 in DNA: TGTGCCAGCAGCCGAGGGGGGGTCGGTGAAAAACTGTTTTTT.

This clonotype was detected only a few times. V usage is TRBV6-6 and J usage is TRBJ2-1, with 8 bases that match TRBD2. This CDR3 has 17 amino acids. V gave up 2 bases and J gave up 7 bases; unmatched junction bases: 13. Germline V gene sequence: CDR1 MNHNY, CDR2 SVGAGI (reference sequence). Written as DNA, the CDR3 is TGTGCCAGCAGTTACGTTGCGGGAGGCCCTTCCGGGAATGAGCAGTTCTTC. This sequence encodes CASSYVAGGPSGNEQFF.

Turning to this clonotype: One end of the junction varies from germline; a read error may be responsible. This chain joins TRBV3-1 and TRBJ2-3, with 9 positions matching TRBD2. The length of the CDR3 is 16 residues. The germline gives CDR1 LGHDT, CDR2 YNNKEL (reference sequence). Here the CDR3 DNA reads TGTACCAGCAGCCTTCGAGCGGGAGGTAGATCAGATACGCAGTATTTT. It is translated as CTSSLRAGGRSDTQYF.

The chain employs TRBV4-1 and TRBJ2-1, with 9 bases aligning to TRBD2. CDR1 MGHRA and CDR2 YSYEKL come from the germline V gene. J gave up 9 bases and V 5 bases, and 14 bases lay outside the gene matches. The CDR3 runs 16 residues. DNA of the CDR3: TGCGCCAGCAGCTCGCCGACCGGGACTAGCTCGAGTGAGCAGTTCTTC. It encodes CASSSPTGTSSSEQFF.

This clonotype was counted only a few times. This chain uses TRBV7-6 with TRBJ2-5; the D gene could be TRBD1 or TRBD2 (6 bases each). The CDR3 runs to 15 residues. Germline V gene sequence: CDR1 SGHVS, CDR2 FNYEAQ. With 5 bases removed from V and 3 bases from J, the gap between germline ends came to 16 bases. The chain's CDR3 is CASSPGNREEETQYF. The CDR3 coding sequence is TGTGCCAGCAGCCCGGGTAACAGGGAGGAAGAGACCCAGTACTTC.

The chain has TRBV12-3 or TRBV12-4 and TRBJ2-5; D not certain. V dropped 7 bases and J dropped 4 bases, with 13 bases sitting between them. This CDR3 has 13 amino acids. CDR3 nucleotide sequence: TGTGCCAGCAAGCGATCGGTAATAGAGACCCAGTACTTC. This encodes CASKRSVIETQYF.

This clonotype has just a few counts. A much bigger clone sits one base away, suggesting this may be a read error. The CDR3 loop is CASSLGWTQSIQYF. Here the CDR3 DNA reads TGTGCCAGCAGCTTAGGATGGACCCAGAGCATTCAGTACTTC. The chain has TRBV7-2 and TRBJ2-4; D not certain. Germline V gene lookup returns CDR1 SGHTA and CDR2 FQGNSA. Trimming left V 1 base short and J 9 bases short, with 13 bases between. The CDR3 length is 14 residues. Filled out from reference TRBV7-2 and TRBJ2-4, the complete variable domain reads GAGVSQSPSNKVTEKGKDVELRCDPISGHTALYWYRQSLGQGLEFLIYFQGNSAPDKSGLPSDRFSAERTGGSVSTLTIQRTQQEDSAVYLCASSLGWTQSIQYFGAGTRLSVL.

This clonotype was counted ten times or more. The junction departs from germline at one end; a sequencing error may be responsible. CDR3: CASSLGRGRNQPQHF. CDR3 coding DNA: TGTGCCAGCAGTTTAGGCAGGGGGCGCAATCAGCCCCAGCATTTT. The chain carries TRBV7-2 and TRBJ1-5; 8 positions agree with TRBD1. CDR1 and CDR2 (germline): SGHTA, FQGNSA. This CDR3 is 15 amino acids long.

The J gene is TRBJ2-7, the V gene TRBV5-1; possibly TRBD1 for D (6 bases). Looked up from germline, CDR1 is SGHRS and CDR2 is YFSETQ. V dropped 0 bases and J dropped 2 bases, with 18 bases sitting between them. The CDR3 is 17 amino acids. The CDR3 DNA sequence: TGCGCCAGCAGCTTGGAGTATGGAAGGACAGAAACCTACGAGCAGTACTTC. Protein sequence: CASSLEYGRTETYEQYF.

This clonotype appeared a few times. The J gene is TRBJ1-5, the V gene TRBV20-1; D is possibly TRBD1 (5 bases). Deletions cut 3 bases from V and 2 bases from J, with 17 bases between. Per germline, CDR1 DFQATT and CDR2 SNEGSKA (reference sequence). This CDR3 is built from 16 residues. CDR3 sequence (DNA): TGCAGTGCTAGCAAACCCGGGGGGGTGGGCAATCAGCCCCAGCATTTT. It encodes CSASKPGGVGNQPQHF.

The V gene is TRBV11-2, the J gene TRBJ2-1, with a tentative D call TRBD2 (6 bases). V lost 5 bases, J lost 0 bases, and 14 bases lay in between. CDR3 size: 16 residues. The germline CDR1 and CDR2 sequences are SGHAT and FQNNGV. CDR3 in amino acids: CASSLPSAGSYNEQFF. CDR3 bases: TGTGCCAGCAGCCTCCCCTCAGCGGGCTCCTACAATGAGCAGTTCTTC.

This clonotype was counted once. The chain has TRBV18 and TRBJ1-4, with unresolved D. Germline CDR1 KGHSH, CDR2 LQKENI. V was shortened by 4 bases and J by 0 bases, with 9 bases between the two germline ends. This CDR3 has 15 amino acids. CDR3 in amino acids: CASSRYRTTNEKLFF. The CDR3 DNA reads TGTGCCAGCTCACGGTACAGAACAACTAATGAAAAACTGTTTTTT.

This clonotype has ten or more counts. The J gene is TRBJ2-5, the V gene TRBV7-2; unclear D gene. The CDR3 runs to 14 residues. V was pared by 4 bases and J by 4 bases, with 13 bases between. Germline CDR1 SGHTA, CDR2 FQGNSA. The CDR3 nucleotides read TGTGCCAGCAGCTCGACCGTCCACCGAGAGACCCAGTACTTC. This encodes CASSSTVHRETQYF.

This clonotype was counted only a few times. The chain has TRBV12-3 or TRBV12-4 and TRBJ2-1, with TRBD2 identical over 12 bases. This CDR3 is built from 16 residues. Unmatched junction bases numbered 7, after V lost 7 bases and J lost 3 bases. CDR3 loop: CASTRTSGNSYNEQFF. Here the CDR3 DNA reads TGTGCCAGCACCCGGACTAGCGGGAATAGCTACAATGAGCAGTTCTTC.

This chain links TRBV7-2 with TRBJ2-6, with D maybe TRBD1 (5 bases). The germline V gene encodes CDR1 SGHTA and CDR2 FQGNSA. V dropped 3 bases and J dropped 0 bases, with 9 bases sitting between them. The CDR3 length is 16 residues. The CDR3 loop is CASSFDRSSGANVLTF. DNA of the CDR3: TGTGCCAGCAGCTTTGACAGAAGCTCTGGGGCCAACGTCCTGACTTTC.

This clonotype was observed a handful of times. This sequence joins TRBV12-3 or TRBV12-4 and TRBJ1-6; no clear D gene. This CDR3 is built from 12 residues. V lost 5 bases and J lost 13, with 12 bases in between. The CDR3 here is CASSRVSSPLHF. CDR3 sequence (DNA): TGTGCCAGCAGTCGGGTCAGTTCGCCCCTCCACTTT.

This clonotype was seen a handful of times. V is TRBV4-3 and J is TRBJ2-5; D may be TRBD2 (6 bases). The germline V and J ends were trimmed by 0 bases and 3 bases, with 14 bases remaining between them. Per the germline V gene, CDR1 is LGHNA and CDR2 is YSLEER. This CDR3 comprises 16 residues. The DNA of the CDR3 is TGCGCCAGCAGCCAAGATTACGGGGGAGGAAAAGAGACCCAGTACTTC. As protein: CASSQDYGGGKETQYF.

A remark on this clonotype: This may be a read error, as it is one base from a much larger clone. This chain connects TRBV4-3 to TRBJ2-1; the D is unclear. V dropped 4 bases and J dropped 5 bases, with 12 bases sitting between them. The germline CDR1 and CDR2 sequences are LGHNA and YSLEER. The CDR3 is 14 amino acids. The CDR3, as DNA: TGCGCCAGCAGCCGAGATCCCCGGGACAATGAGCAGTTCTTC. Encoded protein: CASSRDPRDNEQFF.